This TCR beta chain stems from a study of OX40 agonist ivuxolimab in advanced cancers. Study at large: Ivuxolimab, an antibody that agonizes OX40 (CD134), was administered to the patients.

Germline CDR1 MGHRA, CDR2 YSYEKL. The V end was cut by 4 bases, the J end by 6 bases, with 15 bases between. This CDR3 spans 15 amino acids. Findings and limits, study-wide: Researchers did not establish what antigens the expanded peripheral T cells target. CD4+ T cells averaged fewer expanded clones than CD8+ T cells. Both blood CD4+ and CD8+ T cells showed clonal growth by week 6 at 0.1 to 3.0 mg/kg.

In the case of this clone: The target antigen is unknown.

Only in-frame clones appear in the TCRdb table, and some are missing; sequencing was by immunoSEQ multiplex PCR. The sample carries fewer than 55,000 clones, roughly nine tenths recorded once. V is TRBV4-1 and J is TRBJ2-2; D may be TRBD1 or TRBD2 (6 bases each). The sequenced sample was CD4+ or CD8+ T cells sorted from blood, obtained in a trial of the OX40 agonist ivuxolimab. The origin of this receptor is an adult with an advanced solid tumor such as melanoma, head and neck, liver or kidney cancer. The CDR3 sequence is CASSLSLGGSGELFF. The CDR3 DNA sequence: TGCGCCAGCAGCCTCTCCTTAGGGGGGTCCGGGGAGCTGTTTTTT.